This entry features one TCR beta chain sequence. Authors' processing steps: Nucleated cell counts were estimated from reference gene primer amplification. Profiling relied on immunoSEQ multiplex PCR, and the TCRdb table lists in-frame clones only, not all of them. The DNA was the basis for D and trimming; V, J and clone size are from that table. Of tens of thousands of clones detected, around 86% appear once; the ten largest clones hold roughly 4%. These data originate in a study of blood T cell repertoires in COVID-19. Germline CDR1 is SSHAT and CDR2 is FNYEAQ (reference sequence). The CDR3 spans 15 residues. Germline trimming cut 1 base from V and 2 bases from J; bases unmatched to any gene: 4.

The receptor comes from a man between 60 and 70 years old with acute or convalescent COVID-19. V gene TRBV7-7 combines with J gene TRBJ2-7; 8 nucleotides line up with TRBD2. Sequenced: peripheral blood. CDR3 protein: CASSLDSSGAYEQYF. DNA of the CDR3: TGTGCCAGCAGCTTAGATAGTAGCGGGGCCTACGAGCAGTACTTC.